The following is a T cell receptor beta chain sequence with its context. Original processing methods: Nucleated cell number was recorded as an estimate derived from reference gene primer amplification. Sequencing used immunoSEQ multiplex PCR; TCRdb keeps in-frame clones, though not all of them. The V and J calls and clone size are taken from that table; D and trimming were inferred from the DNA. The table includes some 170,000 clones, approximately 90% detected once. This record comes from a study of blood T cell repertoires in COVID-19. The wider study: Sites in the United States, Italy and Spain provided acute and convalescent COVID-19 samples. T cells, B-cell-depleted T cells, or PBMCs provided the cDNA or gDNA that served as material.

This TCR was recovered from a woman aged 45-60 years with acute or convalescent COVID-19. Sequenced material: peripheral blood.

CDR3 region: CASSLFRGVPDEQFF. DNA for the CDR3: TGTGCCAGCAGCTTATTCCGGGGGGTTCCGGATGAGCAGTTCTTC. This chain uses TRBV7-2 with TRBJ2-1; 7 nucleotides line up with TRBD2. Germline V gene sequence: CDR1 SGHTA, CDR2 FQGNSA. The CDR3 has 15 residues. V was pared by 2 bases and J by 8 bases, with 9 bases of the junction left unmatched.